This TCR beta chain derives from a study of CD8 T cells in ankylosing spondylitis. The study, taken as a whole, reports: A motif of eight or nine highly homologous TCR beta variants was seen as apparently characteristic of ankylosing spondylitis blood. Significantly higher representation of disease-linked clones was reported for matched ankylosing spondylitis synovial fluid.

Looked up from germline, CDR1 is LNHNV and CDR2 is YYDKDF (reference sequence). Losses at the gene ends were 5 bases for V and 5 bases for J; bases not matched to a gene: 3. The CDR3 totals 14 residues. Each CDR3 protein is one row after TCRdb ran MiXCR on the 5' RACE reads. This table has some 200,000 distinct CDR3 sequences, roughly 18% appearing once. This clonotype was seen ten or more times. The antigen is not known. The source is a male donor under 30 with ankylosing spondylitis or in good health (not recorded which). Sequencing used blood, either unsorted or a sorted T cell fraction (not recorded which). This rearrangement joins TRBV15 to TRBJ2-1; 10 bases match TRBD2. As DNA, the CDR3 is TGTGCCACCAGCGCTAGCGGGAGAAACAATGAGCAGTTCTTC. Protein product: CATSASGRNNEQFF.